This T cell receptor (beta chain) came from a study of shared clonotypes between healthy human individuals. Study-level results: Naive subsets tended to show greater estimated richness than memory subsets. Sampling used blood alone; tissue repertoires probably differ. Across four donors, naive CD4 shared roughly 5.2%, naive CD8 approximately 3.5%, memory CD4 2% to 2.5%, memory CD8 more than 0.35%. Rarefaction showed sorted-subset sequencing was incomplete despite large depth.

Comments on this clone: Antigen unknown.

Positively selected for CCR7, the CD45RO-negative cells used as naive CD8 cells excluded terminally differentiated effector memory CD45RA+ cells. V lost 4 bases and J lost 8, with 17 bases in between. Germline loops: CDR1 SNHLY, CDR2 FYNNEI. The CDR3 has 14 amino acids. Some clones are missing from TCRdb's copy, which holds only in-frame ones; the method was immunoSEQ multiplex PCR. Among roughly 2 million clones listed, less than 95% were seen once. The sample comprised naive CD8+ T cells sorted from blood. The sequence was obtained from a man aged 18-30 years in good health. V gene TRBV2 combines with J gene TRBJ1-2, with D unclear. The chain's CDR3 is CASSGGAWAEGYTF. CDR3 nucleotide sequence: TGTGCCAGCAGTGGAGGAGCTTGGGCAGAGGGCTACACCTTC. Together with reference TRBV2 and TRBJ1-2, the CDR3 gives the full variable domain: EPEVTQTPSHQVTQMGQEVILRCVPISNHLYFYWYRQILGQKVEFLVSFYNNEISEKSEIFDDQFSVERPDGSNFTLKIRSTKLEDSAMYFCASSGGAWAEGYTFGSGTRLTVV.